This T cell receptor (beta chain) was sequenced during a study of post-analysis software for immune sequencing data. Losses at the gene ends were 5 bases for V and 6 bases for J; bases not matched to a gene: 11. Germline V CDR1 and CDR2: SGHTA, FQGNSA. CDR3 length: 16 amino acids. This clonotype turned up a few times. The target antigen is unknown. Prepared TCR beta cDNA libraries contained unique molecular identifiers. Some 500,000 cDNA molecules were obtained per 1 to 10 million input T cells. TCRdb processed the PCR reads anew with MiXCR; each CDR3 protein has one entry. Of fewer than 550,000 distinct CDR3 sequences listed, around 34% were seen once; the top ten hold approximately 5.4%. The study, taken as a whole, reports: Among 5 or 6 TRBV segments more frequent in patients than controls were TRBV5-6, TRBV5-1 and TRBV20-1.

This clonotype was obtained from a girl younger than 18 with multiple sclerosis. The sequencing sample was made of blood. This chain links TRBV7-2 with TRBJ2-7, with TRBD1 identical over 12 bases. The CDR3 bases are TGTGCCAGCAGCCCCTACCTGGGACAGGGGGCGATCGAGCAGTACTTC. Translating it yields CASSPYLGQGAIEQYF.